These 9 T cell receptor beta chains originate from one sample sequenced in a study of chemoradiotherapy in HPV16-positive cancers. This table comes from immunoSEQ multiplex PCR, and its TCRdb copy is limited to in-frame clones, with some not included. The table shows approximately 12,000 clones, with 70% to 90% occurring only once. The sequenced sample was blood, obtained from a patient who underwent chemoradiotherapy. Every receptor here comes from a human donor with HPV-associated anogenital cancer.

This chain links TRBV6-5 with TRBJ1-6; 9 bases are a match to TRBD1. The CDR3 has 15 residues. In germline, CDR1 is MNHEY, CDR2 SVGAGI. V trimming: 0 bases; J trimming: 8 bases; junction bases outside the gene matches: 2. The CDR3: CASSYSRTGDSPLHF. In nucleotides, the CDR3 is TGTGCCAGCAGTTACTCCCGGACAGGGGATTCACCCCTCCACTTT.

This chain joins TRBV12-5 and TRBJ2-7; D may be TRBD1 (6 bases). Trimming removed 6 bases at V and 7 bases at J, with 13 bases between. This CDR3 has 12 residues. The germline V gene has CDR1 LGHNT and CDR2 FRNRAP. The CDR3 region is CASGLGQWEQYF. The CDR3 DNA follows: TGTGCTAGTGGACTGGGACAATGGGAGCAGTACTTC.

The V and J genes are TRBV5-1 and TRBJ2-2; D is uncertain. V was clipped by 0 bases and J by 3 bases, with 18 bases between them. Germline loops: CDR1 SGHRS, CDR2 YFSETQ. This CDR3 spans 18 amino acids. The chain's CDR3 is CASSLALRTQLHTGELFF. Here the CDR3 DNA reads TGCGCCAGCAGCTTGGCCTTGCGGACCCAACTCCACACCGGGGAGCTGTTTTTT. Combining the CDR3 with reference TRBV5-1 and TRBJ2-2 gives the whole variable domain KAGVTQTPRYLIKTRGQQVTLSCSPISGHRSVSWYQQTPGQGLQFLFEYFSETQRNKGNFPGRFSGRQFSNSRSEMNVSTLELGDSALYLCASSLALRTQLHTGELFFGEGSRLTVL.

The CDR3 nucleotides are TGTGCCAGCAGTGACGACAGAGGTTACGAGCAGTACTTC. Protein product: CASSDDRGYEQYF. V and J are TRBV6-1 and TRBJ2-7; D possibly corresponds to TRBD1 (5 bases). Trimming pared 3 bases from V and 4 bases from J, leaving 10 bases between. CDR1 MNHNS and CDR2 SASEGT come from the germline V gene. The CDR3 is made up of 13 amino acids.

J is TRBJ2-6 and V is TRBV5-1; 7 bases are shared with TRBD1. V shed 0 bases and J 3 bases; nucleotides not matched to a gene: 3. The CDR3 totals 16 residues. Per the germline V gene, CDR1 is SGHRS and CDR2 is YFSETQ. CDR3 coding DNA: TGCGCCAGCAGCTTGGAAGGGGGCGGTGGGGCCAACGTCCTGACTTTC. Its translation: CASSLEGGGGANVLTF. Together with reference TRBV5-1 and TRBJ2-6, the CDR3 gives the full variable domain: KAGVTQTPRYLIKTRGQQVTLSCSPISGHRSVSWYQQTPGQGLQFLFEYFSETQRNKGNFPGRFSGRQFSNSRSEMNVSTLELGDSALYLCASSLEGGGGANVLTFGAGSRLTVL.

The genes are TRBV6-1 and TRBJ1-5, with 8 bases matching TRBD1. Germline V lookup: CDR1 MNHNS, CDR2 SASEGT. The CDR3 runs 15 residues. V shed 7 bases, J shed 5 bases, and the junction held 10 bases outside the gene matches. CDR3: CASTRQGLSDQPQHF. CDR3 DNA sequence: TGTGCCAGCACCAGACAGGGGCTCTCCGATCAGCCCCAGCATTTT.

The chain couples TRBV18 to TRBJ2-5, with D perhaps assigned TRBD1 or TRBD2 (5 bases each). The CDR3 sequence is 15 residues long. V shed 3 bases and J shed 5 bases, with 16 bases lying between them. Germline V gives CDR1 KGHSH, CDR2 LQKENI. As DNA, the CDR3 is TGTGCCAGCTCACCCCCAGGGACCCCGGGGGAGACCCAGTACTTC. It codes for CASSPPGTPGETQYF.

This clone was picked up one time. The gene calls are TRBV9 and TRBJ1-3, with D unclear. This CDR3 spans 13 amino acids. V shed 3 bases and J shed 4 bases, with 8 bases lying between them. Germline-derived CDR1 and CDR2 are SGDLS and YYNGEE. DNA for the CDR3: TGTGCCAGCAGCGGGTGGGCAGGAAACACCATATATTTT. Translating it yields CASSGWAGNTIYF.

This sequence joins TRBV30 and TRBJ2-1; the D gene could be TRBD1 or TRBD2 (5 bases each). This CDR3 is built from 12 residues. Germline assignment: CDR1 GTSNPN and CDR2 SVGIG (reference sequence). Trimming left V 5 bases short and J 9 bases short, with 14 bases between. The CDR3 DNA reads TGTGCCTGGGGCGACAGAGGGAGTGAGCAGTTCTTC. This codes for CAWGDRGSEQFF.